This T cell receptor (beta chain) was recovered during a study of T cell responses to AZD1222 COVID-19 vaccine. Study outcomes and limitations: Among the donors, most were white British and more were female, and clonal diversity was possibly underestimated. Targeting of unmutated variant regions was reportedly seen in nearly half of spike-specific TCRs.

Profiled with immunoSEQ multiplex PCR; TCRdb holds only in-frame clones, not every one. The sample lists 150,000 or so clones; approximately 89% were seen once. About this clone itself: Its specificity is unknown.

This CDR3 comprises 15 residues. The germline CDR1 and CDR2 sequences are SEHNR and FQNEAQ (reference sequence). Trimming took 4 bases from V and 8 from J; bases not matched to a gene: 7. Sequencing was performed on peripheral blood, taken 28 days after the second AZD1222 dose. The V call is TRBV7-9, the J call TRBJ1-6, with 8 bases matching TRBD1. This clonotype was obtained from an adult who received the AZD1222 COVID-19 vaccine. This CDR3 is CASSSDRAGDSPLHF. In DNA, the CDR3 is TGTGCCAGCAGCTCGGACAGGGCTGGCGATTCACCCCTCCACTTT.